A selection of T cell receptor beta chains follows, all from one sample in a study of T cell responses to AZD1222 COVID-19 vaccine. Using immunoSEQ multiplex PCR, the repertoire was profiled, and TCRdb retains in-frame clones only, with some absent. The sample carries 90,000 to 120,000 clones, around 91% recorded once. Sample: peripheral blood, taken on day 0 of AZD1222 vaccination. The receptors originated from an adult in good health. Both conserved end residues are part of each CDR3. The D gene is left open where the match is weak. Not all rows give a size; the values are once, few, many and, for expanded clones, a class.

d_gene: -
abundance: -
v_gene: TRBV5-1
j_gene: TRBJ1-4
CDR3aa: CASSPNIRTGHEKLFF

d_gene: TRBD2
abundance: -
v_gene: TRBV5-4
j_gene: TRBJ2-3
CDR3aa: CASSLMGLAGVGDTQYF

d_gene: -
abundance: -
v_gene: TRBV5-1
j_gene: TRBJ2-3
CDR3aa: CASSYTLSTDTQYF

d_gene: -
abundance: -
v_gene: TRBV6-1
j_gene: TRBJ2-7
CDR3aa: CASSDGAPYWGYEQYF

d_gene: -
abundance: -
v_gene: TRBV7-2
j_gene: TRBJ1-5
CDR3aa: CASSLSGFNQPQHF

d_gene: TRBD2
abundance: -
v_gene: TRBV9
j_gene: TRBJ2-2
CDR3aa: CASSALSGGYTGELFF

d_gene: TRBD1
abundance: -
v_gene: TRBV5-6
j_gene: TRBJ2-2
CDR3aa: CASSLRRDRVGELFF

d_gene: -
abundance: -
v_gene: TRBV11-3
j_gene: TRBJ2-2
CDR3aa: CASSLTSAGKSGELFF

d_gene: -
abundance: -
v_gene: TRBV2
j_gene: TRBJ1-3
CDR3aa: CAIHGEEGGNTIYF

d_gene: TRBD1
abundance: -
v_gene: TRBV5-4
j_gene: TRBJ1-6
CDR3aa: CASSAQGGIGSPLHF

d_gene: -
abundance: -
v_gene: TRBV2
j_gene: TRBJ1-4
CDR3aa: CASSRGRVREKLFF

d_gene: -
abundance: -
v_gene: TRBV7-9
j_gene: TRBJ1-2
CDR3aa: CASSQIREGYGYTF

d_gene: -
abundance: once
v_gene: TRBV19
j_gene: TRBJ2-6
CDR3aa: CASSTFRGSGANVLTF

d_gene: -
abundance: -
v_gene: TRBV5-1
j_gene: TRBJ1-3
CDR3aa: CASSLVGASGNTIYF

d_gene: -
abundance: -
v_gene: TRBV7-8
j_gene: TRBJ1-5
CDR3aa: CASSSLGGLRNQPQHF

d_gene: TRBD1
abundance: -
v_gene: TRBV2
j_gene: TRBJ1-4
CDR3aa: CASSRGSGEKLFF

d_gene: -
abundance: -
v_gene: TRBV19
j_gene: TRBJ2-2
CDR3aa: CASRPGRTGELFF

d_gene: -
abundance: once
v_gene: TRBV2
j_gene: TRBJ2-7
CDR3aa: CASREDSGAYEQYF

d_gene: -
abundance: -
v_gene: TRBV6-6
j_gene: TRBJ2-7
CDR3aa: CASSPQPFSYEQYF

d_gene: TRBD2
abundance: -
v_gene: TRBV27
j_gene: TRBJ2-1
CDR3aa: CASSLRLAGGSNEQFF

d_gene: TRBD1
abundance: once
v_gene: TRBV5-8
j_gene: TRBJ1-1
CDR3aa: CASSLVGTANTEAFF

d_gene: -
abundance: -
v_gene: TRBV12-3/TRBV12-4
j_gene: TRBJ2-3
CDR3aa: CASSSTSTDTQYF

d_gene: -
abundance: -
v_gene: TRBV9
j_gene: TRBJ2-5
CDR3aa: CASSVYWVWLGETQYF

d_gene: TRBD1
abundance: -
v_gene: TRBV7-2
j_gene: TRBJ1-2
CDR3aa: CASSPGDRDRGGYTF

d_gene: -
abundance: -
v_gene: TRBV7-9
j_gene: TRBJ1-2
CDR3aa: CASSLGDYGYTF

d_gene: TRBD2
abundance: -
v_gene: TRBV4-1
j_gene: TRBJ2-7
CDR3aa: CASSAPQRGWGEQYF

d_gene: -
abundance: -
v_gene: TRBV3-1/TRBV3-2
j_gene: TRBJ2-1
CDR3aa: CASSQDPIARNEQFF

d_gene: -
abundance: once
v_gene: TRBV29-1
j_gene: TRBJ1-1
CDR3aa: CSVDTGWTEAFF

d_gene: -
abundance: -
v_gene: TRBV7-8
j_gene: TRBJ2-3
CDR3aa: CASSLPSDTQYF

d_gene: TRBD1
abundance: -
v_gene: TRBV6-5
j_gene: TRBJ1-5
CDR3aa: CASKDGGQGAQPQHF

d_gene: -
abundance: once
v_gene: TRBV6-5
j_gene: TRBJ1-5
CDR3aa: CASSLHRVGQPQHF

d_gene: -
abundance: -
v_gene: TRBV5-6
j_gene: TRBJ1-1
CDR3aa: CASSLGTGEAFF

d_gene: TRBD1
abundance: -
v_gene: TRBV9
j_gene: TRBJ2-6
CDR3aa: CASSQGAGGANVLTF

d_gene: TRBD2
abundance: -
v_gene: TRBV3-1/TRBV3-2
j_gene: TRBJ2-1
CDR3aa: CASSTPGTSGGPYNEQFF

d_gene: -
abundance: -
v_gene: TRBV12-5
j_gene: TRBJ1-1
CDR3aa: CASGLYLQGPNTEAFF

d_gene: TRBD1
abundance: -
v_gene: TRBV24-1
j_gene: TRBJ2-2
CDR3aa: CATSDPGTAGELFF

d_gene: -
abundance: -
v_gene: TRBV6-6
j_gene: TRBJ2-7
CDR3aa: CASRSTYGHREQYF

d_gene: -
abundance: -
v_gene: TRBV30
j_gene: TRBJ2-7
CDR3aa: CAWSVTDIYEQYF

d_gene: TRBD2
abundance: -
v_gene: TRBV4-3
j_gene: TRBJ2-7
CDR3aa: CASSQTISGGNSYEQYF

d_gene: TRBD1
abundance: -
v_gene: TRBV6-6
j_gene: TRBJ1-1
CDR3aa: CASSAGGTEAFF

d_gene: -
abundance: -
v_gene: TRBV7-2
j_gene: TRBJ1-1
CDR3aa: CASSLSHTEAFF

d_gene: TRBD1
abundance: -
v_gene: TRBV7-9
j_gene: TRBJ2-7
CDR3aa: CATRHPSIRDRGPYEQYF

d_gene: -
abundance: -
v_gene: TRBV5-5
j_gene: TRBJ2-1
CDR3aa: CASSFGGWLYNEQFF

d_gene: -
abundance: -
v_gene: TRBV27
j_gene: TRBJ1-5
CDR3aa: CASGRAGRRSNQPQHF

d_gene: TRBD2
abundance: -
v_gene: TRBV2
j_gene: TRBJ2-7
CDR3aa: CASSEPAGGPVTYEQYF

d_gene: -
abundance: -
v_gene: TRBV4-2
j_gene: TRBJ2-4
CDR3aa: CASSQGGGDVDIQYF

d_gene: TRBD2
abundance: once
v_gene: TRBV2
j_gene: TRBJ2-1
CDR3aa: CASTAGGNNEQFF

d_gene: -
abundance: -
v_gene: TRBV14
j_gene: TRBJ2-1
CDR3aa: CASSQVGRLQFF

d_gene: TRBD1
abundance: -
v_gene: TRBV5-4
j_gene: TRBJ1-1
CDR3aa: CASSLQGMNTEAFF